This T cell receptor beta chain was identified during a study of glioma-infiltrating T cells. Using RNA template, CDR3s of TCR alpha and beta were amplified with iRepertoire arm-PCR. Input was roughly 95-450 ng of tissue mRNA or PBMC total RNA. MiXCR, run by TCRdb on the multiplex PCR reads, gives a single entry per CDR3 protein. Among more than 110,000 distinct CDR3 sequences listed, 35% to 50% were seen once. Points from the study as a whole: Tissue and blood shared very few CDR3 sequences. Above-expected tissue-blood divergence occurred in all gliomas, most in low-grade ones.

This clonotype was recorded a few times. Its target is not known. The CDR3 extends over 15 amino acids. Germline V lookup: CDR1 SEHNR, CDR2 FQNEAQ (reference sequence). Trimming removed 5 bases from V and 0 bases from J; junction bases left unmatched: 3. The chain uses TRBV7-9 and TRBJ2-4, with TRBD2 matching 8 bases. Specimen: glioma tissue, nonneoplastic brain tissue, or PBMCs (not recorded which). This TCR was recovered from a human donor with low-grade glioma or glioblastoma, undergoing nonglioma brain surgery, or in good health (not recorded which). The CDR3 is CASSRSGVAKNIQYF. The CDR3, as DNA: TGTGCCAGCAGCCGTAGCGGGGTAGCCAAAAACATTCAGTACTTC.